The clone carrying this TCR beta chain appeared a single time. Followed over time, Seattle patients had been enrolled while infection was active. The data were taken from a study of blood T cell repertoires in COVID-19. Overall study context: The United States, Italy and Spain provided the acute and convalescent COVID-19 samples. Sources were T cells, B-cell-depleted T cells, or PBMCs; the material itself was cDNA or gDNA.

Trimming pared 6 bases from V and 3 bases from J, leaving 9 bases between. This CDR3 comprises 13 residues. Germline V lookup: CDR1 LGHNT, CDR2 FRNRAP. As originally analysed: Amplification of reference gene primers provided the estimated nucleated cell counts. TCRdb's copy holds only in-frame clones and misses some; the assay was immunoSEQ multiplex PCR. The DNA gave D and trimming, while V, J and clone size come from that table. The data contain almost 400,000 clones, approximately 87% of them seen just once; the ten biggest clones take up over 2%. This receptor was taken from a woman between 55 and 75 years old with COVID-19, enrolled during active disease. The V gene is TRBV12-5, the J gene TRBJ1-5, with D perhaps TRBD1 (5 bases). Sequencing input: peripheral blood. In DNA, the CDR3 is TGTGCTAGTGGGCCAGGGTCCAATCAGCCCCAGCATTTT. It translates to CASGPGSNQPQHF.